Sequencing of this T cell receptor beta chain was carried out in a study of metastatic and nonmetastatic thyroid tumors. No treatment of any kind had been given to any patient before thyroid surgery. The CDR3 has 16 residues. The germline V gene has CDR1 DFQATT and CDR2 SNEGSKA (reference sequence). Only one count was recorded for this clone. Sequence at one end of the junction differs from germline and may be a read error. TCRdb reanalyzed the PCR reads with MiXCR. Of some 40,000 clones in the sample, 16% are singletons; the top ten hold around 3.9%. This chain uses TRBV20-1 with TRBJ1-2; D not resolved. This clonotype originated in a female donor with papillary thyroid cancer or a benign thyroid nodule (not recorded which). Some clones in this sample may be carry-over from other donors' samples. The sequencing input was blood. The CDR3 sequence: CSSRLPGILDNYGYTF. The CDR3 nucleotides read TGTAGTTCTAGATTACCAGGAATACTAGATAACTATGGCTACACCTTC.